The clone carrying this TCR beta chain has at least ten counts. Antigen unknown. One entry per CDR3 protein, called by TCRdb with MiXCR from the 5' RACE reads. The sample consists of about 350,000 distinct CDR3 sequences, roughly 8% of them appearing once. The CDR3 totals 14 residues. CDR1 is SGHRS and CDR2 is YFSETQ in the germline V gene. The V gene lost 0 bases and the J gene lost 1 base, with 7 bases spanning the gap. This sample is drawn from a study of T cells after yellow fever vaccination. Turning to the study itself: Fractions low in cell number were prepared with SMART-Seq v4 Ultra Low Input.

Findings and caveats of the study: The appearance of a small share of clonotypes in both CD4 and CD8 compartments was observed. Abundant clonotypes from the bulk population could get into FACS-sorted repertoires as contaminants.

Sequencing was performed on PBMCs, taken about 41 days after the first yellow fever vaccination. The V call is TRBV5-1, the J call TRBJ1-2; D is uncertain. The sequence came from a man aged 18-30 years who received the YFV17D yellow fever vaccine. The CDR3 here is CASSLGDNNYGYTF. CDR3 DNA sequence: TGCGCCAGCAGCTTGGGAGACAATAACTATGGCTACACCTTC.